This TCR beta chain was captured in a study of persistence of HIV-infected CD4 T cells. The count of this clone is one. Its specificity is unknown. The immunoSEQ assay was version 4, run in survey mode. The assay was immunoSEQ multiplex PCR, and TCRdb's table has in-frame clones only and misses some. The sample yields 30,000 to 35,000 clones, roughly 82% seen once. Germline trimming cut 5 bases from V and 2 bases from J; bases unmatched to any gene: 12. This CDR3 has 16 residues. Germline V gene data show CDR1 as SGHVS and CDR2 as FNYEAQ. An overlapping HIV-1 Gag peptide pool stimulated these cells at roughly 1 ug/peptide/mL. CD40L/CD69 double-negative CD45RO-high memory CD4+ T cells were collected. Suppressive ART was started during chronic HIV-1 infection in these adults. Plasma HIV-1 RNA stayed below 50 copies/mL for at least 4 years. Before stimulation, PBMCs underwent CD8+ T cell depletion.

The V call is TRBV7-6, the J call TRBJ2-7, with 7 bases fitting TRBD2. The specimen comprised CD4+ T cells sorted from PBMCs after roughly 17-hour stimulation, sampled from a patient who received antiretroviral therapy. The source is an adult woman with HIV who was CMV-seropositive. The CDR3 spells CASSITAGSGTYEQYF. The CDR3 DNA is TGTGCCAGCAGCATCACAGCGGGATCGGGGACCTACGAGCAGTACTTC.